The 6 T cell receptor beta chains in this list originate from one sample, sequenced in a study of CD4 T cells in relation to SARS-CoV-2 and coronaviruses. The data were produced by immunoSEQ multiplex PCR, yet TCRdb's version contains in-frame clones alone and is incomplete. This sample yields about 38,000 clones, of which roughly 90% are seen a single time; 9.2% belongs to the top ten. Material for sequencing was memory CD4+ T cells from PBMCs. These receptors originate from an adult with COVID-19.

This sequence joins TRBV10-3 and TRBJ2-2; a weak D match, TRBD1 (5 bases). The V gene's germline CDR1 is ENHRY and CDR2 SYGVKD. The V end lost 6 bases, the J end lost 1 base, and 12 bases lay between the germline ends. The CDR3 has 15 amino acids. The CDR3 DNA is TGTGCCATCAGACCTCTCGGACAGAACACCGGGGAGCTGTTTTTT. Its translation is CAIRPLGQNTGELFF.

This rearrangement joins TRBV28 to TRBJ1-3; D is uncertain. Germline V gives CDR1 MDHEN, CDR2 SYDVKM. The V end lost 1 base, the J end lost 2 bases, and 6 bases lay between the germline ends. This CDR3 contains 14 residues. In DNA form, the CDR3 reads TGTGCCAGCAGTTTATTGCAGGCTGGAAACACCATATATTTT. Encoded protein: CASSLLQAGNTIYF. Supplemented by reference TRBV28 and TRBJ1-3, the full variable domain reads DVKVTQSSRYLVKRTGEKVFLECVQDMDHENMFWYRQDPGLGLRLIYFSYDVKMKEKGDIPEGYSVSREKKERFSLILESASTNQTSMYLCASSLLQAGNTIYFGEGSWLTVV.

This rearrangement joins TRBV9 to TRBJ2-5, with a weak D call TRBD1 (5 bases). This CDR3 is built from 14 residues. Trimming left V 3 bases short and J 4 bases short, with 13 bases between. The germline V gene has CDR1 SGDLS and CDR2 YYNGEE. The CDR3 DNA follows: TGTGCCAGCAGCGCCCTAGGGGTTGGAGAGACCCAGTACTTC. Protein product: CASSALGVGETQYF.

The J gene is TRBJ2-2, the V gene TRBV7-3, with D tentatively TRBD1 (6 bases). The CDR3 spans 14 residues. Trimming shortened V by 8 bases and J by 7 bases, and 17 bases separated the two germline ends. Germline V gives CDR1 SGHTA, CDR2 FQGTGA. The DNA for the CDR3 is TGTGCCAGCGGTCACAGGGTTGGGAACGGGGAGCTGTTTTTT. As protein: CASGHRVGNGELFF. The full variable domain, with the rest looked up from reference TRBV7-3 and TRBJ2-2, is GAGVSQTPSNKVTEKGKYVELRCDPISGHTALYWYRQSLGQGPEFLIYFQGTGAADDSGLPNDRFFAVRPEGSVSTLKIQRTERGDSAVYLCASGHRVGNGELFFGEGSRLTVL.

This chain connects TRBV11-2 to TRBJ2-3, with D maybe TRBD1 (6 bases). This CDR3 spans 15 amino acids. The germline V gene has CDR1 SGHAT and CDR2 FQNNGV. V was clipped by 1 base and J by 4 bases, with 12 bases between them. DNA for the CDR3: TGTGCCAGCAGCTTAGGGGACAAGGAGGCAGATACGCAGTATTTT. Translation: CASSLGDKEADTQYF.

The chain is built from TRBV7-9 and TRBJ2-6; D may be TRBD1 or TRBD2 (5 bases each). CDR1 and CDR2 from the germline V gene are SEHNR and FQNEAQ (reference sequence). The V end lost 5 bases, the J end lost 2 bases, and 13 bases lay between the germline ends. The CDR3 spans 16 residues. CDR3 region: CASSPGRTAGANVLTF. DNA of the CDR3: TGTGCCAGCAGCCCGGGACGGACCGCTGGGGCCAACGTCCTGACTTTC.